These T cell receptor beta chains were read from a single sample in a study of control samples from healthy donors and cancer patients. Repertoires were generated with immunoSEQ multiplex PCR, while TCRdb's copy carries only in-frame clones and drops some. The table includes approximately 170,000 clones, approximately 90% detected once. Sequencing used blood. These receptors all come from a woman younger than 45 in good health. Each CDR3 is given with its conserved first and last residue. The order of the fields is V gene, D gene, J gene, clone size, CDR3 DNA, CDR3 protein. The D gene is left open where the match is weak. Expanded clones get a size class; other rows say once, few or many, or leave the size out.

>TRBV28|NA|TRBJ1-5|NA
TGTGCCAGCAGCCTTATGCAGAGGGACGGTCAGCCCCAGCATTTT
CASSLMQRDGQPQHF
>TRBV28|TRBD2|TRBJ2-1|NA
TGTGCCAGCAGTATCCGGCGGGAGTTGGATGAGCAGTTCTTC
CASSIRRELDEQFF
>TRBV30|TRBD1|TRBJ1-3|once
TGTGCCTGGAGTATGACAGGGGGCATAAGGTCTGGAAACACCATATATTTT
CAWSMTGGIRSGNTIYF
>TRBV6-4|NA|TRBJ2-3|few
TGTGCCAGCAGTGACCGGGATTCTAGCACAGATACGCAGTATTTT
CASSDRDSSTDTQYF
>TRBV4-2|TRBD2|TRBJ2-7|NA
TGTGCCAGCAGCCAAGATGGGACTAGCGGGAGTTACGAGCAGTACTTC
CASSQDGTSGSYEQYF
>TRBV9|TRBD1|TRBJ2-1|NA
TGTGCCAGCAGCGTAGGACAGGGGAGGCCCTACAATGAGCAGTTCTTC
CASSVGQGRPYNEQFF
>TRBV6-5|TRBD2|TRBJ2-1|NA
TGTGCCAGCACCGGACTAGCGGGAGGTCAGAATGAGCAGTTCTTC
CASTGLAGGQNEQFF
>TRBV6-1|TRBD1|TRBJ2-7|NA
TGTGCCAGCAGTGAAGACCGGGACAGACTCTACGAGCAGTACTTC
CASSEDRDRLYEQYF
>TRBV6-5|NA|TRBJ2-7|NA
TGTGCCAGCAGCGCAGGGATCTACGAGCAGTACTTC
CASSAGIYEQYF
>TRBV30|NA|TRBJ2-1|NA
TGTGCCTGGATCCCTCGGGGCGCTCTAGAGTACAATGAGCAGTTCTTC
CAWIPRGALEYNEQFF
>TRBV2|NA|TRBJ1-5|NA
TGTGCCAGCAGTGAAGAGACGGCTAGCAATCAGCCCCAGCATTTT
CASSEETASNQPQHF
>TRBV18|TRBD1|TRBJ1-2|NA
TGTGCCAGCTCACGACAGGGACCCAACTATGGCTACACCTTC
CASSRQGPNYGYTF
>TRBV27|NA|TRBJ1-1|NA
TGTGCCAGCAGTTCAAGACACGTGAACACTGAAGCTTTCTTT
CASSSRHVNTEAFF
>TRBV19|NA|TRBJ1-5|NA
TGTGCCAGTAGTATCAAGGCTATCAATCAGCCCCAGCATTTT
CASSIKAINQPQHF
>TRBV10-1|TRBD1|TRBJ2-7|NA
TGCGCCGGTAGAGTTGGACAGGGTGGAGGCTACGAGCAGTACTTC
CAGRVGQGGGYEQYF
>TRBV6-5|TRBD1|TRBJ2-5|once
TGTGCCAGCAGCAAAACAGGGGGGGAGACCCAGTACTTC
CASSKTGGETQYF
>TRBV19|NA|TRBJ2-1|NA
TGTGCCAGTAGTATAGATTCCGAGCTCAATGGGCAGTTCTTC
CASSIDSELNGQFF
>TRBV5-1|NA|TRBJ2-6|once
TGCGCCAGCAGCCCTGGTCCAGCGCACTCTGGGGCCAACGTCCTGACTTTC
CASSPGPAHSGANVLTF
>TRBV28|TRBD1|TRBJ1-1|NA
TGTGCCAGCAGTTTAAGAAACAGGGGGAGTACTGAAGCTTTCTTT
CASSLRNRGSTEAFF
>TRBV14|TRBD2|TRBJ2-5|NA
TGTGCCAGCAGCCAAGATTCAGGGACTAGCGTAGAGACCCAGTACTTC
CASSQDSGTSVETQYF
>TRBV6-1|NA|TRBJ1-1|NA
TGTGCCAGCAGTGAACCGGGGTCCGGACAACAAAAAAAGGAAGCTTTCTTT
CASSEPGSGQQKKEAFF
>TRBV18|NA|TRBJ1-4|NA
TGTGCCAGCTCACCTCGGGCAACTAATGAAAAACTGTTTTTT
CASSPRATNEKLFF
>TRBV5-1|NA|TRBJ1-6|NA
TGCGCCAGCAGCTTCGGGCAGTTCGCGGGGGGCACCTATAATTCACCCCTCCACTTT
CASSFGQFAGGTYNSPLHF
>TRBV15|NA|TRBJ2-1|NA
TGTGCCACCAGCAGAGATCACAATGAGCAGTTCTTC
CATSRDHNEQFF
>TRBV3-1/TRBV3-2|NA|TRBJ2-5|NA
TGTGCCAGCAGCCAAGATAAGACCCAGTACTTC
CASSQDKTQYF
>TRBV20-1|NA|TRBJ2-7|NA
TGCAGTGCTAGTCCCACGACGACTCAGTACTTC
CSASPTTTQYF
>TRBV5-4|TRBD2|TRBJ2-1|NA
TGTGCCAGCAGCTTGTGGGGGGGTGCTTACAATGAGCAGTTCTTC
CASSLWGGAYNEQFF
>TRBV6-6|NA|TRBJ1-2|NA
TGTGCCAGCAGTTACGCCAATAACTATGGCTACACCTTC
CASSYANNYGYTF
>TRBV6-2/TRBV6-3|TRBD2|TRBJ2-1|NA
TGTGCCAGCAGTGGGGGTAGCGGGAGGGCCTTGGGTTACTACAATGAGCAGTTCTTC
CASSGGSGRALGYYNEQFF
>TRBV5-4|TRBD2|TRBJ2-1|NA
TGTGCCAGCAGCGGCCTGGAGCGGGAGCATAATGAGCAGTTCTTC
CASSGLEREHNEQFF
>TRBV4-1|NA|TRBJ1-1|NA
TGCGCCAGCAGCTCAAGGGGGGGCGCGGACACTGAAGCTTTCTTT
CASSSRGGADTEAFF
>TRBV28|TRBD1|TRBJ1-5|NA
TGTGCCAGCATCCTAGGGGACAGGACGAATCAGCCCCAGCATTTT
CASILGDRTNQPQHF
>TRBV6-1|NA|TRBJ1-6|once
TGTGCCAGCAGTGACAGGGAGCATTCACCCCTCCACTTT
CASSDREHSPLHF
>TRBV28|TRBD1|TRBJ2-5|NA
TGTGCCAGCAGTCCACAACAGGGGTACCAAGAGACCCAGTACTTC
CASSPQQGYQETQYF
>TRBV11-2|NA|TRBJ1-1|NA
TGTGCCAGCAGCTTAGCACTTAACACTGAAGCTTTCTTT
CASSLALNTEAFF
>TRBV11-2|NA|TRBJ2-7|once
TGTGCCAGCAGCGCCCCGGACGGGGACGAGCAGTACTTC
CASSAPDGDEQYF
>TRBV6-5|TRBD1|TRBJ1-3|NA
TGTGCCAGCGGGACAGGGTGGATGGACACCATATATTTT
CASGTGWMDTIYF
>TRBV6-4|NA|TRBJ2-1|NA
TGTGCCAGCAGTGAGGGACTGGGATCTTACAATGAGCAGTTCTTC
CASSEGLGSYNEQFF
>TRBV9|TRBD2|TRBJ2-1|NA
TGTGCCAGCAGCATACTGAGCGGGAGCTCCTACAATGAGCAGTTCTTC
CASSILSGSSYNEQFF
>TRBV7-3|NA|TRBJ2-2|NA
TGTGCCAGCAGCTTAACGGGGGATGGCACCGGGGAGCTGTTTTTT
CASSLTGDGTGELFF
>TRBV7-3|NA|TRBJ2-3|NA
TGTGCCAGCAGCTCTAGCACAGATACGCAGTATTTT
CASSSSTDTQYF
>TRBV18|NA|TRBJ1-5|NA
TGTGCCAGCTCACCACCGGGGTGGGGCAATCAGCCCCAGCATTTT
CASSPPGWGNQPQHF